Listed here are 2 T cell receptor beta chains from one sample, sequenced in a study of blood T cell repertoires in COVID-19. The data were produced by immunoSEQ multiplex PCR, yet TCRdb's version contains in-frame clones alone and is incomplete. The sample lists under 20,000 clones; more than 75% were seen once. Material for sequencing was peripheral blood. These receptors all come from a human donor with active COVID-19. The donor label of this sample is uncertain.

The V and J genes are TRBV15 and TRBJ1-4; 8 positions agree with TRBD1. V shed 1 base and J 3 bases; nucleotides not matched to a gene: 4. The CDR3 contains 16 residues. CDR1 is LNHNV and CDR2 is YYDKDF in the germline V gene (reference sequence). The CDR3 sequence is CATSRGGTGANEKLFF. CDR3 bases: TGTGCCACCAGCAGAGGTGGGACAGGTGCTAATGAAAAACTGTTTTTT.

The chain employs TRBV5-1 and TRBJ2-1, with 11 bases fitting TRBD2. The ends lost 0 bases at V and 8 bases at J; junction bases unmatched: 4. The CDR3 is 15 amino acids. The germline gives CDR1 SGHRS, CDR2 YFSETQ. The CDR3 reads CASSLDLAGGYEQFF. Here the CDR3 DNA reads TGCGCCAGCAGCTTGGACCTAGCGGGGGGTTATGAGCAGTTCTTC.